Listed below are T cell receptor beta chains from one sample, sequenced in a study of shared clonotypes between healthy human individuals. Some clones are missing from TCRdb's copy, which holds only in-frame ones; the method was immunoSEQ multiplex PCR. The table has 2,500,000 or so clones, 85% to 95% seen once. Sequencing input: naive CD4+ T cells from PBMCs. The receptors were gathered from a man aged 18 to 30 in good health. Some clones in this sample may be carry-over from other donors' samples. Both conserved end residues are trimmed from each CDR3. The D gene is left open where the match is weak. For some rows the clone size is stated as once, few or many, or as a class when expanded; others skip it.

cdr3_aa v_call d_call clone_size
ASSYSASVTEAF TRBV6-6 - -
ASSYAGMNTEAF TRBV6-5 - -
ASSLQLAGVDTQY TRBV2 TRBD2 -
ASSFNVASSYNEQF TRBV28 - -
ASSSRRPTDTQY TRBV6-5 - -
ASSLGARRNEKLF TRBV5-1 - once
SVGSPYEQY TRBV29-1 - -
ASSRDGLNTEAF TRBV6-5 - -
ASSFRDRVPNVLT TRBV7-6 TRBD1 -
ASRGMRGKETQY TRBV27 - -
ASATGNGNTIY TRBV7-3 - -
ATSRDRRVAYEQY TRBV15 - -
ASSQGEGPPSYEQY TRBV4-2 - -
ASRTGSMGTDTQY TRBV28 - -
ASSIPGHTYNEQF TRBV5-1 - -
ASRVSTGELF TRBV6-5 - -
ASSYSTGNTGELF TRBV6-5 - -
ASSPPSSGGGGVDTQY TRBV5-1 - once
ASSNTGTGANVLT TRBV7-3 - -
ASSSHPGTSGGYNEQF TRBV5-1 TRBD2 -
ASSQIWAAGANVLT TRBV4-3 - -
ASSSPQGYYEQY TRBV28 - -
ALSKGKGSRTEAF TRBV19 - -
ASSLDSPRGEAF TRBV5-1 - -
ASSLLGGETQY TRBV7-2 - -
ASSFPGTLSYEQY TRBV7-8 - -
ASSVTISGGGQETQY TRBV2 - -
AWSLDRGDGYT TRBV30 TRBD1 few
ASSQIRGGETQY TRBV5-4 - -
ASSKAQRIGNEKLF TRBV21-1 - -
ASSYRDPGGGNTIY TRBV6-6 - -
ASSLGADTQY TRBV5-1 - -
ASSQGGGGPLVNTEAF TRBV4-1 - -
ASSPLGSNQPQH TRBV18 - -
AWSKGKTEAF TRBV30 - few
ASSQVTGTEAF TRBV4-2 - -
ASSISPTDEAF TRBV9 - -
ASTLAEYNEQF TRBV5-1 TRBD2 -
ASSPTGRQGGNTGELF TRBV11-2 - -
ASSLQENTEAF TRBV11-1 - -
ASGLGGPGEQY TRBV7-9 - -
ASSLDGRAGVDEQF TRBV11-3 TRBD2 -
ASTVRGGETQY TRBV19 - -